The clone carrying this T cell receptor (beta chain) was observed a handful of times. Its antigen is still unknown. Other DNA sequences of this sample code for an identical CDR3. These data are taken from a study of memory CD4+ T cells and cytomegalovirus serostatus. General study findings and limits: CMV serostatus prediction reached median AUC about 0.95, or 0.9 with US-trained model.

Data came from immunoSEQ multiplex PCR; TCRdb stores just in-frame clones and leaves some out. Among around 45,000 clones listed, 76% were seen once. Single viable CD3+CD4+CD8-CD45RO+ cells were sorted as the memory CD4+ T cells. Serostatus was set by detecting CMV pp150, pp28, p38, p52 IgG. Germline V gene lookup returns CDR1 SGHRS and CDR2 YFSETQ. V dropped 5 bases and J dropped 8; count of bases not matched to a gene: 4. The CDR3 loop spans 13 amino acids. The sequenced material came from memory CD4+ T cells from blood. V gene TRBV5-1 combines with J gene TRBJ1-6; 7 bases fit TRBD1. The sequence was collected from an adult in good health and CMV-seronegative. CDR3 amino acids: CASSFRGDSPLHF. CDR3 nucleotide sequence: TGCGCCAGCAGTTTCAGGGGGGATTCACCCCTCCACTTT.